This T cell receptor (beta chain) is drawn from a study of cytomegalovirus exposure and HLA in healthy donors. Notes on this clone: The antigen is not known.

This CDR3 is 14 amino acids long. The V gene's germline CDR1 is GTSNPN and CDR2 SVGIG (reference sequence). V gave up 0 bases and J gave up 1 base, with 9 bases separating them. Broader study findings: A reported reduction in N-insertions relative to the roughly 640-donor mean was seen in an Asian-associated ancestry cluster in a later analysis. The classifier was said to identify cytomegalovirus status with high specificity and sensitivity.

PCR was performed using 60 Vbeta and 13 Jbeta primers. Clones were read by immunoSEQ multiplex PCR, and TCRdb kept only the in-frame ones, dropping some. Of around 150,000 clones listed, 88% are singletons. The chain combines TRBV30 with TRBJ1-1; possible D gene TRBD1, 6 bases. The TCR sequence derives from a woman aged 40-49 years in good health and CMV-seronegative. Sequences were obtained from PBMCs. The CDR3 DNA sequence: TGTGCCTGGAGTGTATCGACAGGGAACACTGAAGCTTTCTTT. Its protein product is CAWSVSTGNTEAFF. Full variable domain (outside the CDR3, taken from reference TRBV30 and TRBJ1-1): SQTIHQWPATLVQPVGSPLSLECTVEGTSNPNLYWYRQAAGRGLQLLFYSVGIGQISSEVPQNLSASRPQDRQFILSSKKLLLSDSGFYLCAWSVSTGNTEAFFGQGTRLTVV.